This TCR beta chain is from a study of shared clonotypes between healthy human individuals. This clone has only a few counts. Assay used: immunoSEQ multiplex PCR; TCRdb lists only in-frame clones, some missing. The sample records fewer than 3 million clones, less than 95% being singletons. The CDR3 covers 13 residues. Trimming at V came to 7 bases and at J to 6 bases, leaving 4 bases not matched to a gene. Germline V gene lookup returns CDR1 MRHNA and CDR2 SNTAGT. This rearrangement joins TRBV6-4 to TRBJ1-5; 9 bases are a match to TRBD1. The TCR sequence derives from a young man in good health. Some clones in this sample may be carry-over from other donors' samples. The specimen sequenced was naive CD4+ T cells from PBMCs. Subset denoted: CD45RA+ positively selected. Here the CDR3 reads CASNTGGPQPQHF. CDR3 nucleotides: TGTGCCAGCAATACAGGGGGCCCTCAGCCCCAGCATTTT.